This TCR beta chain was captured by sequencing in a study of blood T cell repertoires in COVID-19. Sequenced by immunoSEQ multiplex PCR; TCRdb stores in-frame clones only, minus some. The table includes about 53,000 clones, around 79% detected once. The CDR3 is 17 residues long. V lost 3 bases and J lost 1, with 16 bases in between. CDR1 and CDR2 from the germline V gene are LNHDA and SQIVND (reference sequence). Sequencing used peripheral blood. The rearrangement links TRBV19 to TRBJ2-4, with D perhaps matching TRBD2 (5 bases). The clonotype was recovered from a man between 65 and 85 years old with active or convalescent COVID-19. CDR3: CASSMEAASRAKNIQYF. Written as DNA, the CDR3 is TGTGCCAGTAGTATGGAAGCGGCTTCGCGGGCCAAAAACATTCAGTACTTC.